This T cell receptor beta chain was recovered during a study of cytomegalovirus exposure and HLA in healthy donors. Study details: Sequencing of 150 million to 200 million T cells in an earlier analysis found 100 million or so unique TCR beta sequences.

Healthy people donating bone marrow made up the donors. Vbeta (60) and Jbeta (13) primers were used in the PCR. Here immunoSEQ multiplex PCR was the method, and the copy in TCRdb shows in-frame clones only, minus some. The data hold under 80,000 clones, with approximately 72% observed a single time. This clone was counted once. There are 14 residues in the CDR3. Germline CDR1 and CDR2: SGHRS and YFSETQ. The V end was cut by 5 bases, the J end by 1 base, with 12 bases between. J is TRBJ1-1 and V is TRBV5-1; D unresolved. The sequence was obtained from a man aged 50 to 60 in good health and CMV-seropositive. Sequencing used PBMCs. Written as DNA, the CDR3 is TGCGCCAGCAGGAGTAAGTTTTCGAACACTGAAGCTTTCTTT. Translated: CASRSKFSNTEAFF.